Each of the 17 T cell receptor beta chains below was sequenced from the same sample in a study of blood T cell repertoires in COVID-19. TCRdb's copy holds only in-frame clones and misses some; the assay was immunoSEQ multiplex PCR. Found here are about 300,000 clones, over 75% of them singletons; the top ten hold about 4%. The sample comprised PBMCs or T cells enriched from blood (not recorded which). These receptors were obtained from a man aged 30-40 years who had recovered from COVID-19.

This chain links TRBV18 with TRBJ2-7; TRBD1 is a possible D gene (6 bases). The CDR3 sequence is 13 residues long. Germline assignment: CDR1 KGHSH and CDR2 LQKENI. V was cut by 0 bases and J by 5 bases, with 8 bases left in between. As DNA, the CDR3 is TGTGCCAGCTCACCACCGTCAGGGGACGAGCAGTACTTC. Translated, it gives CASSPPSGDEQYF.

V usage is TRBV5-1 and J usage is TRBJ1-1; TRBD1 matches 7 bases. The CDR3 is made up of 15 amino acids. The trim removed 3 bases at V and 5 bases at J, leaving 10 bases unmatched. Germline V CDR1 and CDR2: SGHRS, YFSETQ. The CDR3 DNA reads TGCGCCAGCAGCTCCCCGGGACAGACTATTACTGAAGCTTTCTTT. The encoded protein is CASSSPGQTITEAFF. The entire variable domain, with the rest obtained from reference TRBV5-1 and TRBJ1-1, is as follows: KAGVTQTPRYLIKTRGQQVTLSCSPISGHRSVSWYQQTPGQGLQFLFEYFSETQRNKGNFPGRFSGRQFSNSRSEMNVSTLELGDSALYLCASSSPGQTITEAFFGQGTRLTVV.

This clone is a singleton in its sample. The rearrangement links TRBV12-3 or TRBV12-4 to TRBJ1-2; D unclear. V was cut by 3 bases and J by 7 bases, with 12 bases left in between. The CDR3 is 13 amino acids. Here the CDR3 reads CASSFLAGSGYTF. CDR3 nucleotides: TGTGCCAGCAGTTTCCTGGCCGGGAGTGGCTACACCTTC.

The chain carries TRBV7-9 and TRBJ2-7; TRBD1 matches at 9 bases. V trimming: 5 bases; J trimming: 2 bases; junction bases outside the gene matches: 7. The CDR3 has 15 amino acids. The germline V gene encodes CDR1 SEHNR and CDR2 FQNEAQ (reference sequence). The CDR3 reads CASSIQQGAAYEQYF. CDR3 bases: TGTGCCAGCAGCATTCAACAGGGGGCGGCCTACGAGCAGTACTTC.

The chain is built from TRBV30 and TRBJ1-6; a possible D gene is TRBD1 (5 bases). V was trimmed by 3 bases and J by 11 bases, leaving 14 bases between them. The germline gives CDR1 GTSNPN, CDR2 SVGIG (reference sequence). CDR3 size: 13 residues. CDR3: CAWRTVPSPPLHF. As DNA, the CDR3 is TGTGCCTGGAGGACAGTACCGAGTCCACCCCTCCACTTT.

The CDR3 loop is CASSPPTGTGVYGYTF. CDR3 sequence (DNA): TGTGCCAGTAGTCCTCCCACCGGGACAGGAGTCTATGGCTACACCTTC. This chain links TRBV19 with TRBJ1-2; 8 nucleotides agree with TRBD1. V shed 5 bases and J 4 bases; nucleotides not matched to a gene: 12. Germline V gene sequence: CDR1 LNHDA, CDR2 SQIVND (reference sequence). This CDR3 has 16 amino acids.

CDR3 coding DNA: TGTGCCAGCAAGCGGGGGGCGTTCGGCTACACCTTC. Protein product: CASKRGAFGYTF. The chain combines TRBV3-1 (or the pseudogene TRBV3-2) with TRBJ1-2, with a possible D match to TRBD1 (6 bases). There are 12 residues in the CDR3. Germline V gene lookup returns CDR1 LGHDT and CDR2 YNNKEL (reference sequence). Between the trimmed V and J ends, which lost 7 bases and 8 bases, there was a span of 14 bases.

This clone has only a few counts. This CDR3 reads CASSLAKKGEGGTEAFF. DNA for the CDR3: TGTGCCAGCAGCTTAGCTAAGAAGGGGGAGGGTGGCACTGAAGCTTTCTTT. The rearrangement joins TRBV7-8 to TRBJ1-1, with D perhaps matching TRBD1 (6 bases). Germline CDR1 SGHVS, CDR2 FQNEAQ. There are 17 residues in the CDR3. V lost 0 bases, J lost 4 bases, and 18 bases lay in between.

CDR3 residues: CASTWSGGTDTQYF. CDR3 nucleotide sequence: TGCGCCAGCACCTGGAGCGGCGGCACAGATACGCAGTATTTT. The chain couples TRBV5-1 to TRBJ2-3; D is perhaps TRBD2 (5 bases). The V and J ends lost 6 bases and 1 base respectively, with 12 bases between them. The germline V gene encodes CDR1 SGHRS and CDR2 YFSETQ. The CDR3 runs to 14 residues.

This sequence joins TRBV6-5 and TRBJ2-7; the D is unclear. CDR3 length: 13 amino acids. V was cut by 7 bases and J by 3 bases, with 13 bases left in between. Germline V gene sequence: CDR1 MNHEY, CDR2 SVGAGI. This CDR3 is CASTPLESYEQYF. The CDR3 nucleotides are TGTGCCAGCACCCCGTTGGAGAGCTACGAGCAGTACTTC.

This chain links TRBV5-1 with TRBJ1-1, with TRBD1 identical over 7 bases. The CDR3 totals 17 residues. Losses at the gene ends were 5 bases for V and 0 bases for J; bases not matched to a gene: 13. Germline V gene lookup returns CDR1 SGHRS and CDR2 YFSETQ. The CDR3 region is CASSYIRGQSLNTEAFF. The CDR3 nucleotides are TGCGCCAGCAGTTATATCAGGGGACAGTCTTTGAACACTGAAGCTTTCTTT.

This chain uses TRBV9 with TRBJ2-1; the D gene is possibly TRBD2 (5 bases). The V and J ends lost 4 bases and 2 bases respectively, with 16 bases between them. CDR1 SGDLS and CDR2 YYNGEE come from the germline V gene. The CDR3 extends over 16 amino acids. CDR3 in amino acids: CASSSRLHQTYNEQFF. As DNA, the CDR3 is TGTGCCAGCAGCTCAAGACTACACCAGACCTACAATGAGCAGTTCTTC.

V usage is TRBV21-1 and J usage is TRBJ2-7; the table's D gene call, TRBD2, was not cross checked with the DNA. TRBV21-1 is described as a pseudogene. This CDR3 is built from 15 residues. The CDR3 region has the DNA TGTGCCAGCAGCCCTCGGACTAGTGCCACCTACGAGCAGTACTTC. It translates to CASSPRTSATYEQYF.

The chain uses TRBV5-4 and TRBJ2-5; D gene unclear. CDR3 size: 13 residues. The V end lost 0 bases, the J end lost 0 bases, and 3 bases lay between the germline ends. The germline V gene has CDR1 SGHNT and CDR2 YYREEE (reference sequence). CDR3 in DNA: TGTGCCAGCAGCTTGGCAGACCAAGAGACCCAGTACTTC. This translates into CASSLADQETQYF.

This clone was found a few times. V usage is TRBV4-2 and J usage is TRBJ1-3; D not resolved. The germline V and J ends were trimmed by 4 bases and 4 bases, with 5 bases remaining between them. Germline loops: CDR1 LGHNA, CDR2 YNFKEQ. The CDR3 is made up of 12 amino acids. CDR3: CASSPGGNTIYF. The CDR3 region has the DNA TGTGCCAGCAGCCCGGGGGGAAACACCATATATTTT.

The chain is built from TRBV2 and TRBJ2-1; possibly TRBD2 for D (6 bases). Germline CDR1 and CDR2: SNHLY and FYNNEI. There are 16 residues in the CDR3. V was pared by 7 bases and J by 2 bases, with 18 bases between. The CDR3 sequence is CASKRSETSPYNEQFF. DNA of the CDR3: TGTGCCAGCAAAAGGTCCGAAACTAGCCCCTACAATGAGCAGTTCTTC.

This clone ranks as medium-sized. This sequence joins TRBV6-4 and TRBJ2-1; D is uncertain. Per germline, CDR1 MRHNA and CDR2 SNTAGT. Trimming removed 2 bases from V and 5 bases from J, with 7 bases in between. This CDR3 is built from 13 residues. The CDR3 protein is CASSDAQHNEQFF. The CDR3 DNA reads TGTGCCAGCAGTGACGCACAGCACAATGAGCAGTTCTTC.